Shown below are 11 T cell receptor beta chains from a single sample sequenced in a study of T-cell memory formation after mild COVID-19. TCRdb ran MiXCR on the 5' RACE reads and lists one entry per CDR3 protein. The data contain about 290,000 distinct CDR3 sequences, over 15% of them singletons. Specimen: PBMCs or a T cell subset sorted from them (not recorded which). The receptors here all came from a man aged 18-30 years who had mild COVID-19 (a few samples of this study predate the infection). Cell type and time point are not known.

V gene TRBV15 combines with J gene TRBJ1-3; 9 bases fit TRBD1. CDR3 length equals 16 residues. Germline values: CDR1 LNHNV, CDR2 YYDKDF (reference sequence). The junction had 4 bases not matched to a gene; V was cut back by 0 bases and J by 4 bases. The CDR3 here is CATSREQGALGNTIYF. The DNA of the CDR3 is TGTGCCACCAGCAGAGAACAGGGGGCGTTGGGAAACACCATATATTTT.

The V call is TRBV25-1, the J call TRBJ1-2, with D maybe TRBD1 (5 bases). The CDR3 spans 15 residues. V lost 1 base and J 4 bases, leaving 13 bases between the germline ends. Germline V gives CDR1 MGHDK, CDR2 SYGVNS. The CDR3 region is CASSESGRGAYGYTF. The CDR3 bases are TGTGCCAGCAGTGAATCAGGCAGAGGGGCCTATGGCTACACCTTC.

This clonotype has more than one count but fewer than ten. The rearrangement joins TRBV12-3 or TRBV12-4 to TRBJ2-5; D may be TRBD2 (5 bases). V shed 6 bases and J shed 5 bases, with 7 bases lying between them. There are 11 residues in the CDR3. This CDR3 reads CASRGLETQYF. The DNA for the CDR3 is TGTGCCAGCAGAGGACTGGAGACCCAGTACTTC.

This clonotype was observed a handful of times. The rearrangement uses TRBV20-1 and TRBJ2-7, with TRBD2 as a possible D gene (6 bases). This CDR3 has 17 amino acids. Germline CDR1 is DFQATT and CDR2 is SNEGSKA (reference sequence). V lost 6 bases to trimming and J lost 4 bases, with 28 bases between them. The CDR3 protein is CSANLREATRLEYEQYF. CDR3 coding DNA: TGCAGTGCAAACCTAAGGGAGGCGACTAGGCTGGAGTACGAGCAGTACTTC.

The chain combines TRBV27 with TRBJ1-4; 7 nucleotides align to TRBD1. J lost 4 bases, V lost 5 bases, and 13 bases had no gene match. The germline V gene has CDR1 MNHEY and CDR2 SMNVEV (reference sequence). This CDR3 spans 17 amino acids. The CDR3 region has the DNA TGTGCCAGCAGTCCCGGGACAGAGCCGTGGGGTAATGAAAAACTGTTTTTT. It yields the protein CASSPGTEPWGNEKLFF.

This clonotype was recorded at least ten times. The chain is built from TRBV4-2 and TRBJ2-5; 9 bases line up with TRBD1. From germline, CDR1 is LGHNA and CDR2 YNFKEQ. The CDR3 has 16 residues. V shed 4 bases, J shed 3 bases, and the junction held 9 bases outside the gene matches. The CDR3 reads CASSPGEQGAKETQYF. As DNA, the CDR3 is TGTGCCAGCAGCCCCGGGGAACAGGGGGCGAAAGAGACCCAGTACTTC.

This chain uses TRBV4-3 with TRBJ1-1, with TRBD1 as a possible D gene (6 bases). From germline, CDR1 is LGHNA and CDR2 YSLEER. V was pared by 3 bases and J by 4 bases, with 18 bases between. The length of the CDR3 is 16 residues. The CDR3 DNA reads as TGCGCCAGCAGCCAGAGGGTCCGGGGGCTCGTCACTGAAGCTTTCTTT. Amino acid sequence: CASSQRVRGLVTEAFF.

The table lists this clonotype with a few counts. The chain uses TRBV7-2 and TRBJ2-2; 8 bases are shared with TRBD1. V was pared by 5 bases and J by 6 bases, with 8 bases of the junction left unmatched. CDR1 and CDR2 (germline): SGHTA, FQGNSA. The CDR3 loop spans 15 amino acids. The CDR3 sequence is CASSLQGAVAGELFF. The CDR3 DNA follows: TGTGCCAGCAGCCTGCAGGGGGCTGTTGCCGGGGAGCTGTTTTTT.

The rearrangement uses TRBV7-3 and TRBJ2-7; TRBD2 might be the D (6 bases). The V gene's germline CDR1 is SGHTA and CDR2 FQGTGA. The CDR3 runs to 15 residues. The V and J ends lost 5 bases and 0 bases respectively, with 14 bases between them. The CDR3 is CASSRGTGSSYEQYF. The CDR3 DNA reads as TGTGCCAGCAGCCGGGGGACTGGGAGCTCCTACGAGCAGTACTTC. Full variable domain (outside the CDR3, taken from reference TRBV7-3 and TRBJ2-7): GAGVSQTPSNKVTEKGKYVELRCDPISGHTALYWYRQSLGQGPEFLIYFQGTGAADDSGLPNDRFFAVRPEGSVSTLKIQRTERGDSAVYLCASSRGTGSSYEQYFGPGTRLTVT.

The count of this clonotype is one. This chain connects TRBV3-1 to TRBJ2-3; no clear D. This CDR3 is 13 amino acids long. CDR1 and CDR2 from the germline V gene are LGHDT and YNNKEL (reference sequence). The V gene lost 3 bases and the J gene lost 1 base, with 5 bases spanning the gap. This chain's CDR3 is CASSQPRTDTQYF. The CDR3 nucleotides read TGTGCCAGCAGCCAGCCGCGCACAGATACGCAGTATTTT.

In its sample, this clonotype was seen many times. Here the CDR3 DNA reads TGCGCCAGCAGCGCCGGGACTAGCGGTTACAATGAGCAGTTCTTC. Amino acids: CASSAGTSGYNEQFF. This sequence joins TRBV5-1 and TRBJ2-1; 11 nucleotides agree with TRBD2. The junction had 4 bases not matched to a gene; V was cut back by 4 bases and J by 4 bases. CDR3 length: 15 amino acids. Germline V gives CDR1 SGHRS, CDR2 YFSETQ.